The 2 T cell receptor beta chains reported below all come from one sample, sequenced in a study of blood T cell repertoires in COVID-19. Clones were sequenced by immunoSEQ multiplex PCR, and TCRdb holds only the in-frame ones, with some missing. The data hold over 150,000 clones, with approximately 90% observed a single time. Sequenced sample: peripheral blood. The receptor set was obtained from a woman aged 55-70 years who had recovered from COVID-19.

This chain joins TRBV5-1 and TRBJ2-1; TRBD2 aligns across 8 bases. CDR1 SGHRS and CDR2 YFSETQ come from the germline V gene. The junction had 7 bases not matched to a gene; V was cut back by 2 bases and J by 6 bases. The CDR3 spans 15 residues. For the CDR3, the DNA is TGCGCCAGCAGCTTTACTAGCGGAACGTTCAATGAGCAGTTCTTC. The encoded protein is CASSFTSGTFNEQFF.

V is TRBV28 and J is TRBJ2-5; 9 positions agree with TRBD2. The CDR3 sequence is 15 residues long. V lost 3 bases and J lost 5; bases outside the gene matches: 7. The V gene's germline CDR1 is MDHEN and CDR2 SYDVKM. DNA for the CDR3: TGTGCCAGCAGTTTCCTGCGGGGGGGCCGTGAGACCCAGTACTTC. It translates to CASSFLRGGRETQYF.